This T cell receptor beta chain was observed in a study of T cells expressing NK-cell markers (dated by TCRdb to 2018 to 2021). Background on the whole study: TCR beta-chain repertoires were profiled in sorted CD3+CD56+NKG2C+, CD3+CD56+NKG2C- and CD3+CD56-NKG2C+ T-cell subsets from several donors. Sequencing of the libraries produced 2 x 150 bp reads on Illumina HiSeq 2000/2500, MiSeq or NextSeq. Of the eight sequenced donors, seven were found to be HCMV-seropositive and one was found to be HCMV-seronegative. Randomly selected healthy volunteers, three men and five women, were used as the eight sequenced donors.

Overall study outcomes, separate from this receptor: Whether the expanded NKG2C-expressing T cell clones were specific for HCMV antigens remained unclear. In several donors, the dominant CD3+CD56+NKG2C+ clonotypes were among the top 10 CD8+ clonotypes and accounted for roughly 1.0-8% of CD8+ T cells. Those dominant clonotypes were again the most abundant among CD3+CD56-NKG2C+ cells in a handful of donors, at roughly 28.3-60.1%.

A commercial ELISA kit detecting HCMV-specific IgG in serum was used to determine HCMV serostatus. Peripheral blood mononuclear cells were isolated from blood by Ficoll density gradient centrifugation. This sample was sequenced with an Illumina HiSeq 2000. TCR beta cDNA libraries were made by 5'RACE template switching that added a universal primer site and unique molecular identifiers. cDNA synthesis was primed from the TCR beta constant segment and was followed by two successive PCR amplification steps. Per the source publication's procedure: MIGEC was used to demultiplex reads and group the reads by UMI, and MiTCR was used to assemble and quantify clonotypes. To exclude erroneous sequences, only TCR cDNA sequences supported by at least two reads were retained. The tcR package was used for downstream repertoire analysis, and clonotypes were matched between fractions using CDR3 nucleotide sequence together with V segment. Antigen specificity was annotated against VDJdb with VDJmatch, allowing one amino acid substitution in CDR3. TCRdb reanalyzed the reads, keeping one entry per CDR3 protein sequence and omitting DNA. The V and J calls reflect TCRdb's pipeline rather than the authors' work. The data table for this sample lists some 150,000 distinct CDR3 sequences. The leading ten clones occupy approximately 12% of the sample.

On this clonotype: Its antigen is currently not known.

This TCR derives from a man younger than 35 in good health. Donor details come from another sample of the same person, matched by shared clones. The sequenced sample consisted of blood T cells: a sorted CD56 or NKG2C T cell subset, CD4+ or CD8+ T cells, or bulk PBMC T cells (not recorded which).

The CDR3 in this case is CASSTWSGKKETQYF. The chain employs TRBV21-1 and TRBJ2-5; TCRdb picks TRBD2, but there is no DNA to check that call. TRBV21-1 is deemed a pseudogene. Including cysteine and phenylalanine, the CDR3 has 15 amino acids. No nucleotide data were recorded.